The subject of this entry is one T cell receptor (beta chain). This clonotype was observed a few times. Its antigen is currently not known. Base qualities are not at hand, and no much larger clone is one base apart. PBMCs were isolated by Ficoll-Paque density gradient centrifugation. Instrument on record: Illumina NovaSeq 6000. TCRalpha and TCRbeta cDNA libraries were constructed by 5'RACE with constant-segment primers, with sample barcodes and unique molecular identifiers being introduced. Trizol reagent was used to extract RNA from every sample. The libraries were amplified in two PCR steps, and the second step added a second sample barcode and Illumina TruSeq adapters. Sequencing of the libraries was done on an Illumina NovaSeq, producing 2 x 150 bp paired-end reads. Per the source publication's procedure: Demultiplexing of reads and collapsing into UMI-guided consensus sequences were performed with migec v1.2.7. Using mixcr v2.1.11, UMI consensuses were aligned to TRA and TRB V and J templates and then assembled into clonotypes. A clonotype was counted as expanded or contracted only if both edgeR and NoisET called the change significant, with noise models trained on biological replicates. For edgeR calls, the cutoffs were a false discovery rate-adjusted p below 0.01 and a log2 fold-change threshold of 1. PCA with hierarchical clustering of max-normalized trajectories of the 1000 most abundant clonotypes was used as exploratory dynamics analysis. The CD4 or CD8 phenotype of responding clones was assigned using the separately sequenced CD4+ and CD8+ repertoires. TCRdb reanalyzed the raw reads on its own, using fastp at Q25 for trimming and MiXCR for clone calling, and kept in-frame beta chains. Entries that share a CDR3 protein sequence are merged under the most common genes and DNA. In this record, the V and J calls reflect TCRdb's handling and not the investigators' own analysis. The sample data list 350,000 to 500,000 distinct CDR3 sequences, and roughly 18% of these were observed just once. Together, the top ten hold approximately 21% of the sample.

The data are from a study of T-cell memory formation after mild COVID-19 (dated by TCRdb to 2020 to 2022). For context, the study as a whole: Most TCR sequence clusters were specific to one of the two donors. In two donors, T-cell clones that expanded and contracted after mild COVID-19 were tracked by sequencing TCRalpha and TCRbeta repertoires over time. The cohort comprised two young, previously healthy adult volunteers, one female and one male.

V is pruned by 4 bases and J by 5 bases, leaving 5 bases of the junction without a gene match. Based on the germline V gene, the CDR1 and CDR2 sequences are SGHRS and YFSETQ. CDR3 length: 14 amino acids, cysteine to phenylalanine. Here the CDR3 DNA is all that survives: 42 bases in frame from base 1. Overall study results and their limits: The study included only a couple of mild cases, and larger cohorts that include severe cases with pre-infection samples were judged to be necessary. Whether the second-wave clones peaking on day 37 were SARS-CoV-2 specific was not confirmed. Clones contracting from day 15 to 85 had balanced CD4/CD8 phenotypes, while a second wave expanding from day 15 to 37 was biased towards CD4+. Some responding clones were found in pre-infection memory, which suggests that pre-existing cross-reactive memory T cells took part in the SARS-CoV-2 response. Contracting CD4+ clones appeared mostly in the CM and EM memory subsets, whereas CD8+ clones were enriched in EMRA.

The receptor was isolated from a man between 18 and 35 years old who had mild COVID-19 (a few samples of this study predate the infection). The sample titles of this study are shuffled in the database, so cell type and time point are left out; the donor was told from shared clones. Input material: PBMCs or a T cell subset sorted from them (not recorded which). The sequence joins TRBV5-1 to TRBJ2-2, and TRBD1 matches 7 of the central bases. This receptor has the CDR3 CASSGQVRTGELFF. Read as DNA, the sequence is TGCGCCAGCAGCGGACAGGTTAGGACCGGGGAGCTGTTTTTT. Reference TRBV5-1 and TRBJ2-2 genes cover what lies past the CDR3, so the full variable domain is KAGVTQTPRYLIKTRGQQVTLSCSPISGHRSVSWYQQTPGQGLQFLFEYFSETQRNKGNFPGRFSGRQFSNSRSEMNVSTLELGDSALYLCASSGQVRTGELFFGEGSRLTVL.